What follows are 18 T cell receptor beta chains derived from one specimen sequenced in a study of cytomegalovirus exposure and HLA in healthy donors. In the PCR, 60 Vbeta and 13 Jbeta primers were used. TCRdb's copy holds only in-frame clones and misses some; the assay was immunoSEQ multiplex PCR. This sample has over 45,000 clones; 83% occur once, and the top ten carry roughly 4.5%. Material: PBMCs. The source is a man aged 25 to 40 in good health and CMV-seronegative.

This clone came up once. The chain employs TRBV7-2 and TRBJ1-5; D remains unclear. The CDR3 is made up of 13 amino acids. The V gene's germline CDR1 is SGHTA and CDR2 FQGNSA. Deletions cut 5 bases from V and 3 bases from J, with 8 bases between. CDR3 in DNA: TGTGCCAGCAGCCACAGCATCAATCAGCCCCAGCATTTT. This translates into CASSHSINQPQHF.

CDR3 amino acids: CASSARLAGGPVSEQFF. DNA of the CDR3: TGTGCCAGCAGCGCGAGACTAGCGGGGGGGCCTGTTAGTGAGCAGTTCTTC. The V call is TRBV9, the J call TRBJ2-1, with 14 bases that match TRBD2. This CDR3 has 17 amino acids. Germline V gives CDR1 SGDLS, CDR2 YYNGEE. V was clipped by 3 bases and J by 9 bases; unmatched bases: 11.

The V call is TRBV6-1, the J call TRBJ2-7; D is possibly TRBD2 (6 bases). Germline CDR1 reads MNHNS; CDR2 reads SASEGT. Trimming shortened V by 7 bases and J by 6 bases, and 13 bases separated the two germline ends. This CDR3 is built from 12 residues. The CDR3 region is CASKKDYGEQYF. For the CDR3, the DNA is TGTGCCAGCAAAAAGGACTATGGCGAGCAGTACTTC.

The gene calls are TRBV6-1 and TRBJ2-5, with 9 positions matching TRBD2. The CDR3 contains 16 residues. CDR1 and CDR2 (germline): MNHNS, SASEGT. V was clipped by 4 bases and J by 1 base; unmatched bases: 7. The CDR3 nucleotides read TGTGCCAGCAGTGTCGGGACTAGCCGTCTCCAAGAGACCCAGTACTTC. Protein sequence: CASSVGTSRLQETQYF.

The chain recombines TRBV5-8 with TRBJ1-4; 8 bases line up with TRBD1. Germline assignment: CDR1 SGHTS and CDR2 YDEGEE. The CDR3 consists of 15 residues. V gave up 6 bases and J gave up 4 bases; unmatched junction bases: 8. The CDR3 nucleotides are TGTGCCAGCACCCCCCGACAGGGGTTTAATGAAAAACTGTTTTTT. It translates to CASTPRQGFNEKLFF.

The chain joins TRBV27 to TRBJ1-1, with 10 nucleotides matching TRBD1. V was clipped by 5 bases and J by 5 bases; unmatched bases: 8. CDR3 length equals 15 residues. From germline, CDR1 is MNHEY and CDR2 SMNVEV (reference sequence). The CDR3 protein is CASSPLDRGFTEAFF. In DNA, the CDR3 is TGTGCCAGCAGTCCACTGGACAGGGGGTTTACTGAAGCTTTCTTT.

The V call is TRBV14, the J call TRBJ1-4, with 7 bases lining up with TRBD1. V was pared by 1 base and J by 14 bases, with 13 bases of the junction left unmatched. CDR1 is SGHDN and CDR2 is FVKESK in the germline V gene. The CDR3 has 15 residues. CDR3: CASSQGADRLRGLFF. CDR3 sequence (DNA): TGTGCCAGCAGCCAAGGTGCGGACAGGCTACGGGGGCTGTTTTTT.

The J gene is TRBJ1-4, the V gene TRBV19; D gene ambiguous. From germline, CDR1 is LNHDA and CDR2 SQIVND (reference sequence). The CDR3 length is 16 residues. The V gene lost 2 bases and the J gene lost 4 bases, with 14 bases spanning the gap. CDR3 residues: CASSITRLGSNEKLFF. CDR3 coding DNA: TGTGCCAGTAGTATAACCCGACTTGGGAGTAATGAAAAACTGTTTTTT.

Written as DNA, the CDR3 is TGTGCCAGCAAACCCTCATGGGGCGCCGGCGCCTCCTACAATGAGCAGTTCTTC. It specifies CASKPSWGAGASYNEQFF. The chain has TRBV2 and TRBJ2-1; maybe TRBD1 (5 bases). Trimming removed 7 bases from V and 0 bases from J, with 22 bases in between. CDR1 and CDR2 from the germline V gene are SNHLY and FYNNEI. The CDR3 runs to 18 residues.

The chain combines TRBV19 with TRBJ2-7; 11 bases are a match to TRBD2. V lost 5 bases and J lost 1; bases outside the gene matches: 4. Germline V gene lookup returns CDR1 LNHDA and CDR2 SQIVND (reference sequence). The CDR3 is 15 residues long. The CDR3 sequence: CASSLGTSGSYEQYF. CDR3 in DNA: TGTGCCAGTAGTCTGGGGACTAGCGGTTCCTACGAGCAGTACTTC.

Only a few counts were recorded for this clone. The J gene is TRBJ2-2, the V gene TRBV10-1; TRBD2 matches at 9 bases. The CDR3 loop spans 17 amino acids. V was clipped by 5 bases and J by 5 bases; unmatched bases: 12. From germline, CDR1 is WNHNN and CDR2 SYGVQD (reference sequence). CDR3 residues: CASSPAGGPAVTGELFF. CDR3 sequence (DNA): TGCGCCAGCAGTCCAGCGGGAGGCCCAGCTGTAACCGGGGAGCTGTTTTTT.

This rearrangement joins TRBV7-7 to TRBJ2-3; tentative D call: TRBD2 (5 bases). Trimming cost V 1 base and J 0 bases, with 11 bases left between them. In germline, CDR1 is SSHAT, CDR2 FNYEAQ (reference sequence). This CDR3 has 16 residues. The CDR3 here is CASSLGVGLSTDTQYF. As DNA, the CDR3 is TGTGCCAGCAGCTTAGGGGTAGGACTTAGCACAGATACGCAGTATTTT.

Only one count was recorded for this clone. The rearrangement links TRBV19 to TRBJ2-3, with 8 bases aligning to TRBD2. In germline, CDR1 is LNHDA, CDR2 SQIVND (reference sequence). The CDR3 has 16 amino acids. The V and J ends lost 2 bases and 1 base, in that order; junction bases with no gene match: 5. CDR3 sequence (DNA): TGTGCCAGTAGTATACGAAGCGGGAGTGGCACAGATACGCAGTATTTT. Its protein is CASSIRSGSGTDTQYF.

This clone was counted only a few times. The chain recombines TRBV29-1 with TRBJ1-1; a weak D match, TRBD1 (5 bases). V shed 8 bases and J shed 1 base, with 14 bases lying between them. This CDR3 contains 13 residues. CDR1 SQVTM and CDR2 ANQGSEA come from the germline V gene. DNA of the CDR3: TGCAGCACTGGGCCAAGGGGGAACACTGAAGCTTTCTTT. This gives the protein CSTGPRGNTEAFF.

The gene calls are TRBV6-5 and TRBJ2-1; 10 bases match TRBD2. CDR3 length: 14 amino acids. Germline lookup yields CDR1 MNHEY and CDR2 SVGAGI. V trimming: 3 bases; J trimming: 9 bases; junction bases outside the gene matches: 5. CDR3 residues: CASSYLSSGGEQFF. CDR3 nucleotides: TGTGCCAGCAGTTATCTATCTAGCGGGGGTGAGCAGTTCTTC.

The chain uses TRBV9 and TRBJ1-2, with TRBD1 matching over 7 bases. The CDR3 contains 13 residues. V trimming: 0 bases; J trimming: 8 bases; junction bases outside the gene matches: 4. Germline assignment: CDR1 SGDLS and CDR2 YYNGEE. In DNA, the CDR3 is TGTGCCAGCAGCGTAGCGACAGGGAGAGGCTACACCTTC. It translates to CASSVATGRGYTF.

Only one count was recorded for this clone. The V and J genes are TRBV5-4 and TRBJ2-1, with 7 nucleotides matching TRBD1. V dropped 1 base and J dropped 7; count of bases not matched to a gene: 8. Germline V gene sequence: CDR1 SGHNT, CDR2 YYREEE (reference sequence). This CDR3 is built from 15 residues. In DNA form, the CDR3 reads TGTGCCAGCAGCTTGCTGAGACAGGGCGGGAATGAGCAGTTCTTC. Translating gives CASSLLRQGGNEQFF.

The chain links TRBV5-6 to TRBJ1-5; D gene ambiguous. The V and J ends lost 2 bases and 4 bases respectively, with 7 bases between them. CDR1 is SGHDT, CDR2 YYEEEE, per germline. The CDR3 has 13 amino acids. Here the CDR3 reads CASSLKQNQPQHF. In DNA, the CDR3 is TGTGCCAGCAGCTTAAAACAGAATCAGCCCCAGCATTTT. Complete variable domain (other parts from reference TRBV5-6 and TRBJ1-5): DAGVTQSPTHLIKTRGQQVTLRCSPKSGHDTVSWYQQALGQGPQFIFQYYEEEERQRGNFPDRFSGHQFPNYSSELNVNALLLGDSALYLCASSLKQNQPQHFGDGTRLSIL.